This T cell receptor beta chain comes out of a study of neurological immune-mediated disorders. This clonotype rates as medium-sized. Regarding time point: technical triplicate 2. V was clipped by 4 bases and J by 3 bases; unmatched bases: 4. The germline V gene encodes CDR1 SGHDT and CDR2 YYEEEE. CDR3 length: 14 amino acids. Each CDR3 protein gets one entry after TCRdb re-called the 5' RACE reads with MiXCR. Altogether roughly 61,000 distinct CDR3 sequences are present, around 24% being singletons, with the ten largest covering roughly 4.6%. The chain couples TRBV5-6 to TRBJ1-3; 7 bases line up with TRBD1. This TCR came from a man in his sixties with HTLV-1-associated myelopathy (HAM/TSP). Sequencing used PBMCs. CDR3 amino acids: CASSTTGVGNTIYF. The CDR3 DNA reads TGTGCCAGCAGCACAACAGGGGTTGGAAACACCATATATTTT.